The entry that follows covers one T cell receptor (beta chain) sequence. The antigen is undetermined. This could be a read error, since a much larger clone is one nucleotide away. This record belongs to a study of tumor and adjacent non-tumor tissue in lung cancer. General observations from the study: Patients with more diverse tumor TCRs had worse survival.

No cell sorting was done before RNA was extracted from the tissue. This non-tumor lung sample came from over 3 cm beyond the tumor edge. Between August and November 2014, newly diagnosed, chemotherapy-naive lung cancer patients underwent thoracic surgery in China. The V and J ends lost 6 bases and 3 bases respectively, with 14 bases between them. CDR1 and CDR2 from the germline V gene are SGHDN and FVKESK. CDR3 length equals 14 residues. A modified ARM-PCR protocol with three rounds of nested PCR amplified TCRbeta. One entry per CDR3 protein, called by TCRdb with MiXCR from the multiplex PCR reads. Of approximately 100,000 distinct CDR3 sequences listed, 65% are singletons.

The origin of this receptor is a man aged 25-45 years with non-small cell lung cancer. The chain is built from TRBV14 and TRBJ2-5; tentative D call: TRBD1 (5 bases). The sample consisted of distant non-tumor lung tissue. CDR3 nucleotides: TGTGCCAGCAGGCAACTAACAGGAAAAGAGACCCAGTACTTC. Its protein product is CASRQLTGKETQYF.